The rows below give T cell receptor beta chains drawn from one sample of a study of read filtering for tumor transcriptome and immune sequencing. MiXCR, run by TCRdb on the reads, gives a single entry per CDR3 protein. In the table there are tens of thousands of distinct CDR3 sequences, more than 11% of which are singletons. Sequencing input: a population of CD138-negative cells sorted from bone marrow. These receptors originate from a donor at least 40 years old with multiple myeloma. CDR3s include the opening cysteine and the closing phenylalanine or tryptophan. The D gene is left open where the match is weak. Size is stated for part of the rows, as once, few or many counts, or as a class when the clone is expanded.

TRBV4-1	TRBJ1-3	NA	NA	CASSQDVRGGRNTIYF
TRBV28	TRBJ2-1	many	NA	CASSSGTPTYNEQFF
TRBV28	TRBJ1-5	many	NA	CASRGGGIGASNQPQHF
TRBV5-1	TRBJ2-3	few	NA	CASSLEVDTQYF
TRBV28	TRBJ2-5	few	TRBD1	CASSFVSGTGGETQYF
TRBV25-1	TRBJ2-4	many	NA	CASTNERGSKNIQYF
TRBV7-9	TRBJ2-6	many	NA	CASSFEIGANVLTF
TRBV4-2	TRBJ2-3	NA	TRBD1	CASSQRTGVRTDTQYF
TRBV6-5	TRBJ2-2	NA	NA	CASSYTLGATLGLFF
TRBV6-1	TRBJ2-6	many	NA	CASSGWPNGANVLTF
TRBV20-1	TRBJ1-4	many	NA	CSASVHGAGAEKLFF
TRBV6-1	TRBJ1-1	NA	NA	CAGTGQLEAFF
TRBV7-2	TRBJ2-1	many	TRBD2	CASSLASLAVYNEQFF